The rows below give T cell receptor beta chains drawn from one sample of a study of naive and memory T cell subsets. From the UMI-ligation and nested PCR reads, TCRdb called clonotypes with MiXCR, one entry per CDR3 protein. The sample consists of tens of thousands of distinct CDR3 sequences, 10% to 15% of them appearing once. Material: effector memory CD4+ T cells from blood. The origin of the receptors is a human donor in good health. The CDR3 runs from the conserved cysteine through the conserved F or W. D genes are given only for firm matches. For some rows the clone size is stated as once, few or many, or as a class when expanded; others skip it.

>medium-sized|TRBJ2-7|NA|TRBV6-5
TGTGCCAGCAGTTACTCCAGGGGTTACGAGCAGTACTTC
CASSYSRGYEQYF
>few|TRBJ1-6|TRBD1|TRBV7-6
TGTGCCAGCAGCGCAACCGGGACAGGGAGTTCACCCCTCCACTTT
CASSATGTGSSPLHF
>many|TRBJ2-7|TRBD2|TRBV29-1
TGCAGCGTTTACGCCGGGACTAGTAAGTACGAGCAGTACTTC
CSVYAGTSKYEQYF
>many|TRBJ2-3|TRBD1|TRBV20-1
TGCAGTGCGAGGACAGGGGCCCGAAGCACAGATACGCAGTATTTT
CSARTGARSTDTQYF
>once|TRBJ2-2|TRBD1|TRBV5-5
TGTGCCAGCAGCTTGGGGGGTTTCTTCGGACAGGCTACGAACACCGGGGAGCTGTTTTTT
CASSLGGFFGQATNTGELFF
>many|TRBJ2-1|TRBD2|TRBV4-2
TGTGCCAGCAGCCAAGATCTGTTGAGCGGGGGTTACAATGAGCAGTTCTTC
CASSQDLLSGGYNEQFF
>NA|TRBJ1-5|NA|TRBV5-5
TGTGCCAGCAGCTGGGATGGGGATCAGCCCCAGCATTTT
CASSWDGDQPQHF
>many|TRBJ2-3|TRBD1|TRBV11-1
TGTGCCAGCAGCGACGACAGGGGTTATACGCAGTATTTT
CASSDDRGYTQYF
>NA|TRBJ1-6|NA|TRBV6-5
TGTGCCAGCAGCCTAAGCCTGAACATCGGGCGTAATTCACCCCTCCACTTT
CASSLSLNIGRNSPLHF
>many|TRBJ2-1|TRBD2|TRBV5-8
TGTGCCAGCAGCCGACCCCCGGGACTAGCGGGGGCATACAATGAGCAGTTCTTC
CASSRPPGLAGAYNEQFF
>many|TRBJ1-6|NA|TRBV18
TGTGCCAGCTCACCACCCGGACAAGATAATTCACCCCTCCACTTT
CASSPPGQDNSPLHF
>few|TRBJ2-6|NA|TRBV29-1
TGCAGCGTTGACCTCTCTGGGGCCAACGTCCTGACTTTC
CSVDLSGANVLTF
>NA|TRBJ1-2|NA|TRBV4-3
TGCGCCAGCAGCCAGGGATCGGCCCCAGCGGACCATGGCTACACCTTC
CASSQGSAPADHGYTF
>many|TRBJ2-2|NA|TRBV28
TGTGCCAGCAATCGGGTTACGGGGGAGCTGTTTTTT
CASNRVTGELFF
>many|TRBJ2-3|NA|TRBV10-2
TGCGCCAGCAGTGACTGGGGTAGCACAGATACGCAGTATTTT
CASSDWGSTDTQYF
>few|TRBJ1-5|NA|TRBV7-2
TGTGCCAGCAGCGAGCAGTATAGCAATCAGCCCCAGCATTTT
CASSEQYSNQPQHF
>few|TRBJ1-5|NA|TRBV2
TGTGCCAGCATCCAGGGAGAAGGCAATCAGCCCCAGCATTTT
CASIQGEGNQPQHF
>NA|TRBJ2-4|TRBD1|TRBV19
TGTGCCAGTAGTTCCCCACCCGGGACAGGGATAGCCAAAAACATTCAGTACTTC
CASSSPPGTGIAKNIQYF
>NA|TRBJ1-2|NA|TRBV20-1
TGCAGTGCTCAGGTGGATATCCAGGGACGGGGCTACACCTTC
CSAQVDIQGRGYTF
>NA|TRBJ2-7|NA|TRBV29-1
TGCAGCGTTTTAGGGTCCTACGAGCAGTACTTC
CSVLGSYEQYF
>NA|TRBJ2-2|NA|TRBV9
TGTGCCAGCAGCGTAGGGGTAGGAGGCGCCGGGGAGCTGTTTTTT
CASSVGVGGAGELFF
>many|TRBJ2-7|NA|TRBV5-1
TGCGCCAGCAGCATGGGATTCCAAAACACTTTAGGAGAGCAGTACTTC
CASSMGFQNTLGEQYF
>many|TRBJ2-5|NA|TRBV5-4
TGTGCCAGCAGCTTGGCGGGGACCCAAGAGACCCAGTACTTC
CASSLAGTQETQYF
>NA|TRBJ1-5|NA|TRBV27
TGTGCCAGCAGTTTATCCGGGGGCAATCAGCCCCAGCATTTT
CASSLSGGNQPQHF
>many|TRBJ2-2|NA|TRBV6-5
TGTGCCAGCAGTTCCTCCGGGACCTACACCGGGGAGCTGTTTTTT
CASSSSGTYTGELFF
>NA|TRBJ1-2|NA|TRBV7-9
TGTGCCAGCAGCTCTGGGGCCGGGGACTATGGCTACACCTTC
CASSSGAGDYGYTF
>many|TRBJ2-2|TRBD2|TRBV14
TGTGCCAGCAGCCGCGATCCCCTCGGGAGGGTCAGGACCGGGGAGCTGTTTTTT
CASSRDPLGRVRTGELFF
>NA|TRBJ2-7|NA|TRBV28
TGTGCCAGCAGCCAAGGACAGACCTACGAGCAGTACTTC
CASSQGQTYEQYF
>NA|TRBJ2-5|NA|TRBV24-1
TGTGCCACCAGGGATAACAACCAAGAGACCCAGTACTTC
CATRDNNQETQYF
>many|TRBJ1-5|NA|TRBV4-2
TGTGCCAGCAGCATCGACGACAAATATGATCAGCCCCAGCATTTT
CASSIDDKYDQPQHF
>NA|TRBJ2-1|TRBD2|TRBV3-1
TGTGCCAGCAGCCAAGACGTGACTAGCGGGAGCTCCTACAATGAGCAGTTCTTC
CASSQDVTSGSSYNEQFF
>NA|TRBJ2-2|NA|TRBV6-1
TGTGCCAGCCGTAATGCCGGGGAGCTGTTTTTT
CASRNAGELFF
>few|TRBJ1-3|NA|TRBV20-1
TGCAGTGCTAGACCAACACCCGGGCCGACCTTGGGAAACACCATATATTTT
CSARPTPGPTLGNTIYF
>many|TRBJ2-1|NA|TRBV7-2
TGTGCCAGCAGCTTAGAACTCTACAATGAGCAGTTCTTC
CASSLELYNEQFF
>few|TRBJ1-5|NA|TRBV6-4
TGTGCCAGCAGTGAACAGCTCAATCAGCCCCAGCATTTT
CASSEQLNQPQHF
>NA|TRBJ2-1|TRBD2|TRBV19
TGTGCCAGTAGTATTGGATCGCCTAGCGGGAGTAGGAATGAGCAGTTCTTC
CASSIGSPSGSRNEQFF
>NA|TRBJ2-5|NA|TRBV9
TGTGCCAGCAGCGTAGGGGGGAGCCGGTTTGGGACCCAGTACTTC
CASSVGGSRFGTQYF
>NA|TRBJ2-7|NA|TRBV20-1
TGCAGTGCTAGGATACACCGGGACACTAACGAGCAGTACTTC
CSARIHRDTNEQYF
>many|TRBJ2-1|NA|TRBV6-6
TGTGCCAGCAGTTCAGCTACAGGGAGGGACAATGAGCAGTTCTTC
CASSSATGRDNEQFF
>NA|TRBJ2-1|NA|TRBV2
TGTGCCAGCAGTGACGTGGGTCGGTTGGATGAGCAGTTCTTC
CASSDVGRLDEQFF
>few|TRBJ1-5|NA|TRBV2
TGTGCCAGCAGACAGAACAATCAGCCCCAGCATTTT
CASRQNNQPQHF
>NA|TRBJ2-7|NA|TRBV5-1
TGCGCCAGCAGCTTGAGTGAGGTGGGATCCTACGAGCAGTACTTC
CASSLSEVGSYEQYF
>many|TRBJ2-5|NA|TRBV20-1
TGCAGTGCTGCAGTTCCTGACGGGAGTCGGGAGACCCAGTACTTC
CSAAVPDGSRETQYF
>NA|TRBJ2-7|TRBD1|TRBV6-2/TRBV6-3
TGTGCCAGCAGTCCCCAGGGACAGGGTGTCTACGAGCAGTACTTC
CASSPQGQGVYEQYF
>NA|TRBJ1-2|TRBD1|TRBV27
TGTGCCAGCAGTTTCCGATCGGGACAGATCTATGGCTACACCTTC
CASSFRSGQIYGYTF
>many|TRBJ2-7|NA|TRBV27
TGTGCCACCCAAGGTACCAACGCCTACGAGCAGTACTTC
CATQGTNAYEQYF
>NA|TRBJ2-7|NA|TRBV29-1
TGCAGCGTTGATCGTGGAGGGGGCTACGAGCAGTACTTC
CSVDRGGGYEQYF
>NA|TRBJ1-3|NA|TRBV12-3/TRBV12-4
TGTGCCAGCACCCCTGGGGCAGGGCAGGTATACGGAAACACCATATATTTT
CASTPGAGQVYGNTIYF
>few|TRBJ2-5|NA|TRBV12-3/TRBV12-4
TGTGCCAGCAGTTTTGGGAGGGGGACACTCAAAGAGACCCAGTACTTC
CASSFGRGTLKETQYF
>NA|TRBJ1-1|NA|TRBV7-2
TGTGCCAGCAGCTTATTTCGGGACACTGAAGCTTTCTTT
CASSLFRDTEAFF
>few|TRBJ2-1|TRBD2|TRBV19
TGTGCCAGTAGTAAGGCGGGAGAACCCTACAATGAGCAGTTCTTC
CASSKAGEPYNEQFF
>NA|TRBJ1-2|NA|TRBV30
TGTGCCTGGAGTTTCAGATATGGCTACACCTTC
CAWSFRYGYTF
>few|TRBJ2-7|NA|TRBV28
TGTGCCAGCAGTTTAGGGACTCCCTACGAGCAGTACTTC
CASSLGTPYEQYF
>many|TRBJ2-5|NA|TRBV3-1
TGTGCCAGCAGCCCACTACAAGGGGGTGGAGAGACCCAGTACTTC
CASSPLQGGGETQYF
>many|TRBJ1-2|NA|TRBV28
TGTGCCAGCAGCCAGGGGATTTCAAACTATGGCTACACCTTC
CASSQGISNYGYTF
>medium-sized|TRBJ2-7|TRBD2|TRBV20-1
TGCAGTGCTAGACTAGCGGGGGCCTACGAGCAGTACTTC
CSARLAGAYEQYF
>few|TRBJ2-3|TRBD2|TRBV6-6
TGTGCCAGCAGTCCTCCTAGCGGGAGGGCCGTTTTCTCAACAGATACGCAGTATTTT
CASSPPSGRAVFSTDTQYF